The 26 T cell receptor beta chains below all came from one sample that was sequenced in a study of low-dose radiotherapy and immunotherapy resistance in tumors (dated by TCRdb to the early 2020s). This sample's time point label indicates: before trial treatment. Data came from an Illumina HiSeq 2500. First-strand cDNA was synthesized using Superscript III and a set of TRAV- and TRBV-specific primers, so that both TCRalpha and TCRbeta chains were covered. TCRs were amplified for about 19 PCR cycles with Phusion, using a constant-region primer paired with the adapter attached to the V primers. TCRdb itself trimmed the public reads at Q25 with fastp, ran MiXCR and retained productive beta chains. Here each entry gathers all rows of one CDR3 protein and keeps the most common genes and DNA. The sample table holds over 55,000 distinct CDR3 sequences, of which around a third were seen once. The ten most abundant clones make up 11% of the sample.

The sample consisted of PBMCs, taken before treatment. The receptors derive from a female donor with ovarian cancer.

This clonotype occurred a few times. The gene calls are TRBV29-1 and TRBJ2-1, with no clear D. V lost 3 bases to trimming and J lost 5 bases, with 8 bases between them. The CDR3 is 12 residues long. Germline V gene lookup returns CDR1 SQVTM and CDR2 ANQGSEA. This chain's CDR3 is CSVDSGDNEQFF. CDR3 nucleotides: TGCAGCGTTGATTCAGGCGACAATGAGCAGTTCTTC.

This clonotype has a count of ten or more. The rearrangement uses TRBV28 and TRBJ1-5; tentatively, D is TRBD1 (5 bases). V lost 3 bases to trimming and J lost 6 bases, with 12 bases between them. The CDR3 totals 14 residues. Germline CDR1 reads MDHEN; CDR2 reads SYDVKM. CDR3 nucleotides: TGTGCCAGCAGTTTCGTGTCAGGGATTCAGCCCCAGCATTTT. This encodes CASSFVSGIQPQHF.

This clonotype was seen many times. The chain combines TRBV12-3 or TRBV12-4 with TRBJ2-4; 9 nucleotides agree with TRBD2. The V and J ends lost 5 bases and 3 bases, in that order; junction bases with no gene match: 5. The CDR3 is 15 amino acids. The CDR3 DNA follows: TGTGCCAGCAGTGCCAGGACTAGCGACAAAAACATTCAGTACTTC. Its protein is CASSARTSDKNIQYF.

There are many counts of this clonotype. The DNA of the CDR3 is TGTGCCTGGAGCCTAACGTGGCGGGATACGCAGTATTTT. Its translation is CAWSLTWRDTQYF. The chain couples TRBV30 to TRBJ2-3, with D unclear. Germline V gene lookup returns CDR1 GTSNPN and CDR2 SVGIG (reference sequence). There are 13 residues in the CDR3. V gave up 3 bases and J gave up 6 bases, with 13 bases separating them.

This clonotype was seen at least ten times. The genes are TRBV7-2 and TRBJ1-1; 7 bases align to TRBD1. The CDR3 is 14 amino acids. CDR1 is SGHTA and CDR2 is FQGNSA in the germline V gene. J lost 0 bases, V lost 7 bases, and 5 bases had no gene match. The CDR3 sequence is CASTRDSLNTEAFF. In nucleotides, the CDR3 is TGTGCCAGCACTCGGGACAGTCTGAACACTGAAGCTTTCTTT.

This clonotype was counted ten times or more. The chain is built from TRBV6-2 or TRBV6-3 and TRBJ1-5, with D possibly matching TRBD1 (6 bases). CDR1 and CDR2 (germline): MNHEY, SVGEGT. With 4 bases removed from V and 0 bases from J, the gap between germline ends came to 22 bases. The CDR3 is 19 residues long. Written as DNA, the CDR3 is TGTGCCAGCAGTTGGACCCTAATCGGGACACTCTATAGCAATCAGCCCCAGCATTTT. It specifies CASSWTLIGTLYSNQPQHF.

This clonotype appeared many times. The gene calls are TRBV25-1 and TRBJ2-7, with 8 bases that match TRBD1. The germline V gene encodes CDR1 MGHDK and CDR2 SYGVNS. V shed 8 bases, J shed 6 bases, and the junction held 15 bases outside the gene matches. CDR3 length equals 15 residues. DNA of the CDR3: TGTGCCAGCGCTGGGACAGGCCCCTTCTCCAGCGAGCAGTACTTC. Translating gives CASAGTGPFSSEQYF.

This chain connects TRBV12-3 or TRBV12-4 to TRBJ1-1, with D possibly TRBD1 on 6 matching bases. The CDR3 loop spans 14 amino acids. V was shortened by 3 bases and J by 4 bases, with 12 bases between the two germline ends. The CDR3, as DNA: TGTGCCAGCAGTTTCTCACAGGGTTTCACTGAAGCTTTCTTT. Translated, it gives CASSFSQGFTEAFF.

This clonotype has ten or more counts. The chain couples TRBV6-2 or TRBV6-3 to TRBJ2-5, with D hard to call. This CDR3 region has 15 residues. The germline V gene has CDR1 MNHEY and CDR2 SVGEGT. Trimming shortened V by 5 bases and J by 7 bases, and 20 bases separated the two germline ends. The CDR3 DNA follows: TGTGCCAGCAGTGAATCTCCCGGCGCCCATCGGACCCAGTACTTC. It yields the protein CASSESPGAHRTQYF.

This clonotype was observed a few times. J is TRBJ1-1 and V is TRBV28; the D gene is possibly TRBD1 (6 bases). Between the trimmed V and J ends, which lost 7 bases and 5 bases, there was a span of 17 bases. CDR1 and CDR2 from the germline V gene are MDHEN and SYDVKM. The CDR3 is made up of 14 amino acids. In DNA, the CDR3 is TGTGCCAGCACCACTGCAGGGGTTCGGACTGAAGCTTTCTTT. Its protein is CASTTAGVRTEAFF.

In its sample, this clonotype was seen a few times. The CDR3 spells CASSLRAVFDEQFF. The CDR3 nucleotides read TGTGCCAGCAGCCTACGGGCCGTCTTCGATGAGCAGTTCTTC. The V gene is TRBV11-2, the J gene TRBJ2-1, with D hard to call. The CDR3 runs 14 residues. Trimming stripped 5 bases from V and 8 bases from J, with 16 bases between. Germline-derived CDR1 and CDR2 are SGHAT and FQNNGV.

This clonotype has only a few counts. The gene calls are TRBV20-1 and TRBJ2-1, with D perhaps TRBD1 (7 bases). V lost 2 bases to trimming and J lost 4 bases, with 12 bases between them. From germline, CDR1 is DFQATT and CDR2 SNEGSKA (reference sequence). This CDR3 has 14 residues. In nucleotides, the CDR3 is TGCAGTGCTAGATCGACAGGGAGGTACAATGAGCAGTTCTTC. Its protein is CSARSTGRYNEQFF.

This clonotype was seen a few times. The gene calls are TRBV18 and TRBJ1-1; D possibly corresponds to TRBD1 (6 bases). The CDR3 is 16 residues long. Per the germline V gene, CDR1 is KGHSH and CDR2 is LQKENI. The V gene lost 6 bases and the J gene lost 0 bases, with 17 bases spanning the gap. The CDR3 sequence is CASSNQGPYLNTEAFF. The CDR3 nucleotides are TGTGCCAGCTCCAACCAGGGGCCCTACTTGAACACTGAAGCTTTCTTT.

This clonotype was observed at least ten times. The genes are TRBV5-1 and TRBJ2-1; no firm D call. From germline, CDR1 is SGHRS and CDR2 YFSETQ. The CDR3 totals 15 residues. V was trimmed by 4 bases and J by 4 bases, leaving 15 bases between them. The CDR3 reads CASSPGTSVYNEQFF. Here the CDR3 DNA reads TGCGCCAGCAGCCCGGGTACATCAGTTTACAATGAGCAGTTCTTC.

This clonotype came up many times. V usage is TRBV11-2 and J usage is TRBJ2-2; D unresolved. Per the germline V gene, CDR1 is SGHAT and CDR2 is FQNNGV. Trimming shortened V by 7 bases and J by 4 bases, and 13 bases separated the two germline ends. This CDR3 region has 14 residues. CDR3 residues: CASTGLSGTGELFF. CDR3 nucleotide sequence: TGTGCCAGCACCGGGCTATCTGGCACCGGGGAGCTGTTTTTT.

The sample holds many counts of this clonotype. This chain uses TRBV5-1 with TRBJ1-5; 9 bases are shared with TRBD1. Germline CDR1 reads SGHRS; CDR2 reads YFSETQ. This CDR3 has 15 amino acids. After removal of 4 bases from V and 3 bases from J, the junction contained 5 bases not matched to a gene. In DNA form, the CDR3 reads TGCGCCAGCAGCGAGGGACAGGGCTTCAATCAGCCCCAGCATTTT. The encoded protein is CASSEGQGFNQPQHF.

The table lists this clonotype with a few counts. The V and J genes are TRBV18 and TRBJ2-7; the match to TRBD2 covers 10 bases. This CDR3 contains 17 residues. V dropped 0 bases and J dropped 2; count of bases not matched to a gene: 7. Germline CDR1 KGHSH, CDR2 LQKENI. The CDR3 region has the DNA TGTGCCAGCTCACCACCCGTACCACTAGCGGGAACCTACGAGCAGTACTTC. Translation: CASSPPVPLAGTYEQYF.

This clonotype was recorded many times. DNA for the CDR3: TGTGCCAGCAGTCGTCGGACAGGGGCTCGGGATACGCAGTATTTT. Its protein product is CASSRRTGARDTQYF. The chain joins TRBV7-2 to TRBJ2-3; 9 bases agree with TRBD1. The J segment lost 6 bases and the V segment lost 6 bases, leaving 10 bases of the junction unmatched. Germline CDR1 SGHTA, CDR2 FQGNSA. This CDR3 spans 15 amino acids.

This clonotype was seen at least ten times. The chain carries TRBV7-8 and TRBJ2-1; TRBD2 aligns across 12 bases. Germline V gene data show CDR1 as SGHVS and CDR2 as FQNEAQ. The CDR3 totals 19 residues. Losses at the gene ends were 5 bases for V and 6 bases for J; bases not matched to a gene: 17. In DNA form, the CDR3 reads TGTGCCAGCAGCACCAGACTAGCGGGGGCCGTGGCCGCGAGCAATGAGCAGTTCTTC. It translates to CASSTRLAGAVAASNEQFF.

This clonotype was detected many times. The chain couples TRBV2 to TRBJ2-1, with TRBD1 matching over 10 bases. CDR3 length: 13 amino acids. V lost 4 bases to trimming and J lost 8 bases; unmatched junction nucleotides: 2. Germline CDR1 is SNHLY and CDR2 is FYNNEI. The CDR3 sequence: CASSGGQGHEQFF. The CDR3 DNA reads TGTGCCAGCAGTGGGGGACAGGGGCATGAGCAGTTCTTC.

This clonotype was counted ten times or more. The chain is built from TRBV7-2 and TRBJ1-4; weak D call: TRBD1 (6 bases). Germline CDR1 and CDR2: SGHTA and FQGNSA. Trimming took 5 bases from V and 5 from J, leaving 15 bases between them. This CDR3 contains 15 residues. CDR3 nucleotides: TGTGCCAGCAGCCCATACACAGGGACCAATGAAAAACTGTTTTTT. It codes for CASSPYTGTNEKLFF.

Only a few counts were recorded for this clonotype. The chain is built from TRBV2 and TRBJ2-2, with D perhaps being TRBD1 or TRBD2 (5 bases each). V gave up 7 bases and J gave up 4 bases, with 13 bases separating them. The CDR3 extends over 14 amino acids. Germline V gene lookup returns CDR1 SNHLY and CDR2 FYNNEI. CDR3 loop: CASIVRAGTGELFF. The CDR3 coding sequence is TGTGCCAGCATCGTCAGGGCGGGCACCGGGGAGCTGTTTTTT.

The rearrangement uses TRBV12-3 or TRBV12-4 and TRBJ1-4, with D possibly being TRBD1 (6 bases). CDR3 length: 14 amino acids. V was trimmed by 5 bases and J by 3 bases, leaving 10 bases between them. CDR3: CASSIRTANEKLFF. The CDR3 DNA sequence: TGTGCCAGCAGTATAAGGACAGCTAATGAAAAACTGTTTTTT.

This clonotype appeared many times. The chain combines TRBV7-8 with TRBJ1-1; D remains unclear. The CDR3 runs 12 residues. Germline V gives CDR1 SGHVS, CDR2 FQNEAQ. The V and J ends lost 1 base and 5 bases respectively, with 5 bases between them. This CDR3 is CASSLEETEAFF. The CDR3 DNA follows: TGTGCCAGCAGCTTAGAAGAAACTGAAGCTTTCTTT.

There are a few counts of this clonotype. The chain recombines TRBV30 with TRBJ1-1, with D hard to call. The germline V gene has CDR1 GTSNPN and CDR2 SVGIG (reference sequence). There are 14 residues in the CDR3. Trimming stripped 6 bases from V and 4 bases from J, with 18 bases between. CDR3 protein: CACPTSGVGTEAFF. Here the CDR3 DNA reads TGTGCCTGTCCTACCTCCGGGGTAGGCACTGAAGCTTTCTTT.

The chain combines TRBV7-6 with TRBJ2-7; D uncertain. The CDR3 runs 13 residues. V gave up 3 bases and J gave up 2 bases, with 8 bases separating them. Germline V gene data show CDR1 as SGHVS and CDR2 as FNYEAQ. The CDR3 nucleotides read TGTGCCAGCAGCTTTGGCGGAACCTACGAGCAGTACTTC. This sequence encodes CASSFGGTYEQYF.